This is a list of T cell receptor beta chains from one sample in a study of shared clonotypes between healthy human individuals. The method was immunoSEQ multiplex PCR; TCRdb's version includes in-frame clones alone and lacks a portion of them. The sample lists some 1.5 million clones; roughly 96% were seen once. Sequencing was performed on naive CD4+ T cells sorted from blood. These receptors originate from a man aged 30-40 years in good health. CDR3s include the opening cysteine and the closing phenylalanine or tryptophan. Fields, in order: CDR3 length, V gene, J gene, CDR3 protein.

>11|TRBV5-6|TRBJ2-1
CASRLSGEQFF
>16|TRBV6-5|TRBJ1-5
CASSYSFPGMGQPQHF
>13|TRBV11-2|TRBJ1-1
CASSLRQNTEAFF
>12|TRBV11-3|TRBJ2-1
CASSLTSSEQFF
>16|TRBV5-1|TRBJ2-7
CASSLASTQFSYEQYF
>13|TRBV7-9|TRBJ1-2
CASSSGQPYGYTF
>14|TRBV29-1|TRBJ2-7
CSARDSLSSYEQYF
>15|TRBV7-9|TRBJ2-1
CASSLTSGSGNEQFF
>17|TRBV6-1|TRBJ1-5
CASSEATVPYSNQPQHF
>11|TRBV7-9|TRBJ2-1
CASSHGSLGFF
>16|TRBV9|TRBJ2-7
CASSLTIGQASGEQYF
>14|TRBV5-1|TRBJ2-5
CASSGSGIQETQYF
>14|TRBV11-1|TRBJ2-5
CASSLVAGDETQYF
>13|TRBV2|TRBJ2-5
CASSGEVQETQYF
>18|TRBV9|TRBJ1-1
CASSDQAGQGAKNTEAFF
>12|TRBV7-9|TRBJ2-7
CASSLALPQQYF
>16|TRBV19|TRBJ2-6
CASSIDSGTGANVLTF
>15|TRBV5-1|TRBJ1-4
CASSLGTTTNEKLFF
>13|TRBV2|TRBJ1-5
CASRQDTYQPQHF
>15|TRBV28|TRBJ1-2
CASSRPDRANYGYTF
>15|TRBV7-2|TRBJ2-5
CASSLGAGVVETQYF
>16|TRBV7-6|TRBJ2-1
CASSLGGQVFYNEQFF
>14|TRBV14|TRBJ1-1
CASSLQPMNTEAFF
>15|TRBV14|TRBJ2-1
CASSQQRSSYNEQFF
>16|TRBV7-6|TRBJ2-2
CASSLGSGSLTGELFF
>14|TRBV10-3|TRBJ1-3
CAISGQSSGNTIYF
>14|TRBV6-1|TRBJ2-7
CASNRRDSTYEQYF
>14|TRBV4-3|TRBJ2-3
CASSQDGLLNTQYF
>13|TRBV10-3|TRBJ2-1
CAIQRERVGEQFF
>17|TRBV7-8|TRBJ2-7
CASSLGGLAGDWYEQYF
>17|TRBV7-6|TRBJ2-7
CASSLASGGMLSYEQYF
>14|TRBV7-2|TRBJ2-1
CASSLGGSLTEQFF
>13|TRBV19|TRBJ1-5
CASSIMGNQPQHF
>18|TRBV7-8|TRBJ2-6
CASSLGPYRGSGANVLTF
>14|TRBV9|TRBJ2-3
CASSASPGTDTQYF
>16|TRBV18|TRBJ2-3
CASSGPSGSFTDTQYF
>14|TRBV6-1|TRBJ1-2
CASKCRSGNYGYTF
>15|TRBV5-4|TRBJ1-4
CASSLAGRANEKLFF
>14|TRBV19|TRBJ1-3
CASIDRSGGNTIYF
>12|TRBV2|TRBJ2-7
CASRRESGEQYF
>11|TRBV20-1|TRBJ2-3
CSASLGSAQYF